This T cell receptor beta chain was identified during a study of beta chain features in type 1 diabetes. Findings of the study overall: For cells with high TCR expression, cDNA sequencing could yield over-representation. Among patients with Type 1 diabetes, TCRB CDR3s were moderately but significantly shorter in every one of the four CD4+ subsets.

cDNA synthesis used the whole RNA isolate, giving expressed TCRB sequences. Sequencing used immunoSEQ multiplex PCR; TCRdb keeps in-frame clones, though not all of them. The data show 600,000 to 700,000 clones, around 15% seen once. Germline values: CDR1 MDHEN, CDR2 SYDVKM. V was shortened by 6 bases and J by 0 bases, with 9 bases between the two germline ends. The CDR3 extends over 13 amino acids. This clone was counted a few times. Its antigen remains unidentified. The authors obtained over 95% purity in all sorted populations. Sequencing was carried out using naive CD4+ T cells from blood. The sequence was collected from a man in his late teens or twenties with type 1 diabetes. The rearrangement links TRBV28 to TRBJ2-7; no clear D. The CDR3 protein is CASRAESSYEQYF. The CDR3 region has the DNA TGTGCCAGCAGGGCCGAGAGCTCCTACGAGCAGTACTTC.